The source of this T cell receptor beta chain is a study of cytomegalovirus exposure and HLA in healthy donors. The wider study: A prior study identified approximately 120 million unique TCR beta sequences from about 180 million T cells. Most donors, just over 80% of roughly 400 genotyped, fell in the Caucasian-associated ancestry cluster.

Both 60 Vbeta primers and 13 Jbeta primers went into the PCR. Clones were read by immunoSEQ multiplex PCR, and TCRdb kept only the in-frame ones, dropping some. This sample yields roughly 180,000 clones, of which 82% are seen a single time; approximately 1.6% belongs to the top ten. The CDR3 loop spans 17 amino acids. Germline CDR1 reads SGHNT; CDR2 reads YYREEE (reference sequence). After removal of 2 bases from V and 1 base from J, the junction contained 8 bases not matched to a gene. This rearrangement joins TRBV5-4 to TRBJ1-1; 10 nucleotides agree with TRBD1. Sample: PBMCs. This clonotype originated in a male donor in good health and CMV-seronegative. CDR3 DNA sequence: TGTGCCAGCAGCTTTGGGGACAGGGGTTACGAGAACACTGAAGCTTTCTTT. This gives the protein CASSFGDRGYENTEAFF. The full variable domain, rest sourced from reference TRBV5-4 and TRBJ1-1, is ETGVTQSPTHLIKTRGQQVTLRCSSQSGHNTVSWYQQALGQGPQFIFQYYREEENGRGNFPPRFSGLQFPNYSSELNVNALELDDSALYLCASSFGDRGYENTEAFFGQGTRLTVV.